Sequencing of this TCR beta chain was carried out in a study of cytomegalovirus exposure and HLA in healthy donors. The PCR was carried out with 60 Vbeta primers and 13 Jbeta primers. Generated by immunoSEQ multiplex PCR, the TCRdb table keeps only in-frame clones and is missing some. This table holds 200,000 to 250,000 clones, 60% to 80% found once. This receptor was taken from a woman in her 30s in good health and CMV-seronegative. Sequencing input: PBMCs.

CDR3 bases: TGTGCCAGCAGTTCACTAGGGGGCACCTATGGCTACACCTTC. This sequence encodes CASSSLGGTYGYTF. This rearrangement joins TRBV6-6 to TRBJ1-2, with 7 bases fitting TRBD1. Germline CDR1 and CDR2: MNHNY and SVGAGI (reference sequence). Germline trimming cut 4 bases from V and 4 bases from J; bases unmatched to any gene: 6. This CDR3 is 14 amino acids long.